In its sample, the clone carrying this T cell receptor beta chain was seen many times. Its antigen is not known. These data belong to a study of neurological immune-mediated disorders. Overall study results and limits: Among expanded clones, no CDR3 amino acid sequences were shared across subjects, a pattern suggesting private repertoires in all groups.

TCRdb processed the 5' RACE reads anew with MiXCR; each CDR3 protein has one entry. The data hold about 39,000 distinct CDR3 sequences, with 7% to 8.5% observed a single time. Specimen: CD4+ T cells from blood. This clonotype was sampled from a man in his fifties in good health.

In DNA, the CDR3 is TGTGCCAGCACATTTCGGGGACAGGGGTTCCACGAGCAGTACTTC. Translating gives CASTFRGQGFHEQYF. This chain uses TRBV12-3 or TRBV12-4 with TRBJ2-7, with 10 bases aligning to TRBD1. The J segment lost 5 bases and the V segment lost 7 bases, leaving 11 bases of the junction unmatched. This CDR3 is built from 15 residues.